What follows is one T cell receptor (beta chain) and its context. Its cognate antigen is unknown. The data derive from a study of OX40 agonist ivuxolimab in advanced cancers. Whole-study context: An agonistic anti-OX40 (CD134) antibody, ivuxolimab, was used to treat the patients. Whole-study findings and limits: Averaging showed that CD8+ T cells had more expanded clones than CD4+ did. Antigen targets of the expanded peripheral T cells went undetermined.

Sequencing used immunoSEQ multiplex PCR; TCRdb keeps in-frame clones, though not all of them. The repertoire holds some 30,000 clones, with about nine tenths as singletons. CDR1 and CDR2 (germline): SGHNT, YENEEA. The CDR3 totals 15 residues. With 5 bases clipped from V and 5 bases from J, the junction kept 7 bases outside the gene matches. The chain combines TRBV11-3 with TRBJ2-5; 11 nucleotides line up with TRBD2. The starting material was CD4+ or CD8+ T cells sorted from blood, obtained in a trial of the OX40 agonist ivuxolimab. The sequence was collected from an adult with an advanced solid tumor such as melanoma, head and neck, liver or kidney cancer. CDR3 residues: CASSPGLAGRETQYF. The CDR3 coding sequence is TGTGCCAGCAGCCCCGGACTAGCGGGCAGGGAGACCCAGTACTTC. Full variable domain (rest looked up from reference TRBV11-3 and TRBJ2-5): EAGVVQSPRYKIIEKKQPVAFWCNPISGHNTLYWYLQNLGQGPELLIRYENEEAVDDSQLPKDRFSAERLKGVDSTLKIQPAELGDSAVYLCASSPGLAGRETQYFGPGTRLLVL.